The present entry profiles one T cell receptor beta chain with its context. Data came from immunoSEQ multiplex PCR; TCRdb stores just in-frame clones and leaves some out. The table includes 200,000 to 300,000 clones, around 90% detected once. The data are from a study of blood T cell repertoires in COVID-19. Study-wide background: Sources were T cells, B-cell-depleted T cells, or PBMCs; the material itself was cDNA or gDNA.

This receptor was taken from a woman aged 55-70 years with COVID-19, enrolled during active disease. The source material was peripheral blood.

The CDR3 bases are TGTGCCAGTAGGACAGGGAGCACAGATACGCAGTATTTT. It is translated as CASRTGSTDTQYF. This chain connects TRBV19 to TRBJ2-3, with 7 positions matching TRBD1. The CDR3 is made up of 13 amino acids. J lost 0 bases, V lost 6 bases, and 0 bases had no gene match. Germline CDR1 LNHDA, CDR2 SQIVND (reference sequence).